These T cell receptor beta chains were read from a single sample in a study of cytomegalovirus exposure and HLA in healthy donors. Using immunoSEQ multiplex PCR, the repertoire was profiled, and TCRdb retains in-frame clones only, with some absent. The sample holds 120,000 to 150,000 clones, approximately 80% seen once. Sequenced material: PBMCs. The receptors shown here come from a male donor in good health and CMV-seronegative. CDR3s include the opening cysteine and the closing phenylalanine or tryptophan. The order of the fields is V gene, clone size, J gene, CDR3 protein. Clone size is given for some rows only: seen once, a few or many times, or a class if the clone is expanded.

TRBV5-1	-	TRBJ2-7	CASSSAGTAPTYEQYF
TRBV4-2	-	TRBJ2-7	CASSPLVAGDSYEQYF
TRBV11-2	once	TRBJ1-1	CASSSMTGAGSTEAFF
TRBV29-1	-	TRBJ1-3	CSVRTGTSSGNTIYF
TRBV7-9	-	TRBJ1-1	CASSPGGQGYTEAFF
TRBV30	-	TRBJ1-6	CACHLRGNSPLHF
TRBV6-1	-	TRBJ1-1	CASSRQDGFTEAFF
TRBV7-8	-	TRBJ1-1	CASSLSVGSEAFF
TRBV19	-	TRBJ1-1	CASSWTGHTEAFF
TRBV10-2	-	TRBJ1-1	CASRTEGSTEAFF
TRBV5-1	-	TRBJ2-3	CASRVLLAGSGADTQYF
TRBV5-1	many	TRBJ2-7	CASSLSGRSSYEQYF
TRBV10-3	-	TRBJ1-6	CAISEGGGGSPLHF
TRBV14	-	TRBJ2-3	CASSQIAGAGSYTQYF
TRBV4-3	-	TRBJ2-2	CASSPLEGAGELFF
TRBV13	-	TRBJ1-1	CASRIGVRNTEAFF
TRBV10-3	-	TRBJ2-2	CAISDPSGGNTGELFF
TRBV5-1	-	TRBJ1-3	CASSLELPSGNTIYF
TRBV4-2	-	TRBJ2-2	CASSPKGGFNTGELFF
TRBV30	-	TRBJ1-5	CAWSGQTGTQPQHF
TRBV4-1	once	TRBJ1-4	CASSQEARVDRPNEKLFF
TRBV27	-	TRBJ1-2	CASSLRLAVEDGYTF
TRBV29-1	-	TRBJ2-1	CSADRGGEQFF
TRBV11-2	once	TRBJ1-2	CASSTTGQGYGYTF
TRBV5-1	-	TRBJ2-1	CASSKWDRGGSNEQFF
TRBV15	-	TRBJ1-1	CATSMRSQRAFF
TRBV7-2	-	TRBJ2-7	CASSPDRVQQYF
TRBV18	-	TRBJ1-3	CASSPQAKGATGNTIYF
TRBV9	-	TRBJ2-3	CASSAMDRGSTDTQYF